This T cell receptor (beta chain) was sequenced for a study of shared clonotypes between healthy human individuals (dated by TCRdb to the early 2020s). Regarding the study in general: A few men and two women, aged 18 to 49 years, made up the cohort. For each donor, three plates each were used for CD4 naive and CD4 memory, two plates were used for CD8 naive, and one plate was used for CD8 memory. To estimate repertoire size and how much clonotype sharing occurs between individuals, the study deeply sequenced the blood TCR repertoires of 4 to 6 healthy adults. Per donor, leukapheresis produced somewhere between about 0.85 and 9.5 billion PBMCs. Different laboratories and diverse techniques were used to prepare libraries and sequence TCR repertoires, to increase sequencing depth and limit assay-specific biases. Study-level results and caveats: Incomplete sequencing was indicated by rarefaction of sorted-subset datasets, despite the large sequencing depth. Higher generation probabilities were observed for clonotypes shared by all four sorted-subset donors than for non-shared clonotypes. Larger estimated clonotype richness was generally found for naive subsets than for memory subsets. Pairwise subsampling led to the expectation that sequencing depth would affect the degree of clonotype sharing among donors. The genetic and exposure-history diversity represented was limited by the small number of donors. When several donors were compared, the shared fraction of clonotypes was 5% to 6.5% for naive CD4, roughly 3.3% for naive CD8, 2.3% for memory CD4, and roughly 0.43% for memory CD8. Only blood was sampled, and tissue TCR repertoires likely differ from those in blood.

In regard to this clone: What antigen it recognizes has not been identified. One base away there is no much larger clone; base qualities are not given.

Healthy HIV-negative adults with no recently reported acute infections or vaccinations were included as donors. All donors were Caucasian adults living in Nashville, Tennessee, USA. Magnetic negative selection was used to enrich CD4+ T cells, after which naive cells were positively selected on CD45RA and the negative fraction became the memory subset. After blood collection by leukapheresis, PBMCs were isolated using Ficoll-Histopaque density gradient centrifugation and then cryopreserved in the vapor phase of liquid nitrogen. Analytical flow cytometry was used to check the purity and quantity of each magnetically sorted T cell population. Genomic DNA was isolated from every sorted fraction and measured by UV absorbance on a Nanodrop 2000c. Germline trimming: 7 bases from V, 0 bases from J; junction bases outside gene matches: 2. Its CDR3 holds 15 amino acids, cysteine through phenylalanine. The retained sequence is limited to the CDR3, 45 bases, with the frame set at the first base. The germline V gene provides CDR1 ENHRY and CDR2 SYGVKD.

Using the deep immunoSEQ assay, TCR CDR3 regions were amplified from genomic DNA by multiplex PCR. For each cell subset, the extracted genomic DNA was distributed evenly across all wells of several immunoSEQ 96-well plates, and each plate served as one replicate. Each replicate PCR for sorted subsets received roughly 0.2 ug genomic DNA, equal to roughly 30,000 T cell genomes. The purified libraries were quantified using a Qubit 3.0 fluorometer, sized with a Bioanalyzer 2100, and then quantified again using the KAPA Library Quantification kit. Each immunoSEQ 96-well plate was sequenced on its own single-read 150-cycle Illumina NextSeq 550 flow cell. Per the original workflow: The immunoSEQ output contained only junctional sequences without quality scores, so filtering could not match that applied to full-length reads. To assign V/J genes and CDR3, sequences were annotated using PyIR, a Python wrapper for IgBLAST v1.9, with IMGT germline references. Reads with weak V/J assignments (E-value above 1e-6), missing CDR3, stop codons, out-of-frame junctions, or ambiguous translated residues were removed. A V3J clonotype was defined by an identical inferred V gene, J gene, and CDR3 amino acid sequence. To compute the percentage overlap between repertoires, the number of shared unique clonotypes was divided by the size of the smaller repertoire. Three approaches were used to assess repertoire richness: RTK rarefaction, the Chao1 estimator, and Recon v2.1 estimates of unobserved clonotypes. For all TCRbeta clonotypes obtained by the gDNA method from several donors, generation probabilities were computed with OLGA. TCRdb stores this immuneACCESS table with in-frame sequences only. Part of the clones is absent; in the studies checked, under half of the shortfall reflects unresolved V genes, and no reason is known for the rest. D and trimming were read from the DNA, whereas the V and J calls and clone size are those reported in that table. The sample table lists 1,500,000 or so clones, 96% of them with a count of one. The ten largest account for 1% to 1.5% of the sample.

Recombination linked TRBV10-3 to TRBJ2-6; TRBD1 agrees with 8 junctional bases. Sequencing used naive CD4+ T cells sorted from blood. This sample's cell subset or site label indicates: CD45RA+ positively selected. This receptor was taken from a man aged 25-45 years in good health. CDR3 loop: CAIKTGGSGANVLTF. DNA sequence: TGTGCCATCAAAACAGGGGGCTCTGGGGCCAACGTCCTGACTTTC.